A selection of T cell receptor beta chains follows, all from one sample in a study of regulatory T cells in long-lasting Graves disease. TCRdb re-analysed the multiplex PCR reads in MiXCR, keeping a single row per CDR3 protein. Of around 400,000 distinct CDR3 sequences in the sample, 21% were seen once. The sequenced sample was peripheral blood mononuclear cells (PBMCs), obtained when the disease was refractory, from a patient treated with antithyroid drugs. These receptors were obtained from a female donor with Graves disease. Each CDR3 is given with its conserved first and last residue. The D gene is left open where the match is weak. Rows give clone size only sometimes, using once, few, many, or a class for an expanded clone.

length	size	D	V	J	CDR3	DNA
16	few	TRBD1	TRBV18	TRBJ1-1	CASSPVSGGADTEAFF	TGTGCCAGCTCACCTGTGTCAGGGGGCGCGGACACTGAAGCTTTCTTT
15	.	.	TRBV6-1	TRBJ2-2	CASMPADRNTGELFF	TGTGCCAGCATGCCCGCGGACAGGAACACCGGGGAGCTGTTTTTT
15	many	TRBD2	TRBV24-1	TRBJ2-2	CATRGSGRNTGELFF	TGTGCCACCAGAGGTAGCGGGCGTAACACCGGGGAGCTGTTTTTT
13	once	TRBD1	TRBV19	TRBJ2-7	CASRRTGMNEQYF	TGTGCCAGTAGAAGGACAGGGATGAACGAGCAGTACTTC
15	many	TRBD1	TRBV24-1	TRBJ2-5	CATSDLGTGAETQYF	TGTGCCACCAGTGACTTGGGGACAGGGGCAGAGACCCAGTACTTC
16	few	.	TRBV7-9	TRBJ2-2	CASSLTWGRVTGELFF	TGTGCCAGCAGCTTGACTTGGGGACGGGTCACCGGGGAGCTGTTTTTT
12	many	.	TRBV3-1	TRBJ1-5	CASSHSGTPLHF	TGTGCCAGCAGCCATTCGGGGACACCGCTGCATTTT
16	.	.	TRBV20-1	TRBJ2-1	CSARVADSSSYNEQFF	TGCAGTGCTAGAGTAGCCGACTCGAGCTCCTACAATGAGCAGTTCTTC
14	few	.	TRBV20-1	TRBJ1-1	CSAIRPGRGTEAFF	TGCAGTGCTATTCGCCCTGGGCGGGGCACTGAAGCTTTCTTT
12	.	.	TRBV29-1	TRBJ1-2	CSVEGGTDGYTF	TGCAGCGTTGAAGGAGGGACGGATGGCTACACCTTC
13	.	.	TRBV29-1	TRBJ2-3	CSVVPGPTDTQYF	TGCAGCGTTGTTCCAGGGCCCACAGATACGCAGTATTTT
13	.	.	TRBV27	TRBJ1-1	CASRNKMNTEAFF	TGTGCCAGCAGAAATAAGATGAACACTGAAGCTTTCTTT
11	many	.	TRBV5-1	TRBJ2-7	CASSLEGEQYF	TGCGCCAGCAGCTTGGAAGGCGAGCAGTACTTC
12	many	.	TRBV28	TRBJ2-2	CASGTGPGELFF	TGTGCCAGTGGTACCGGCCCCGGGGAGCTGTTTTTT
15	.	.	TRBV18	TRBJ2-1	CASSPGVGPYNEQFF	TGTGCCAGCTCACCAGGGGTGGGCCCATACAATGAGCAGTTCTTC
11	many	TRBD1	TRBV20-1	TRBJ1-2	CIFRGQDGYTF	TGCATCTTCAGGGGGCAAGATGGCTACACCTTC
14	many	.	TRBV6-1	TRBJ1-4	CASTPGLANEKLFF	TGTGCCAGCACCCCGGGACTTGCTAATGAAAAACTGTTTTTT
14	.	.	TRBV20-1	TRBJ2-2	CSARQGLNTGELFF	TGCAGTGCTAGGCAAGGACTAAACACCGGGGAGCTGTTTTTT
15	few	.	TRBV27	TRBJ2-4	CASRGGNGPRNIQYF	TGTGCCAGCAGGGGTGGGAACGGGCCAAGGAACATTCAGTACTTC
17	.	.	TRBV28	TRBJ2-3	CASSLLRGGTSTDTQYF	TGTGCCAGCAGTCTCCTGAGAGGGGGGACTAGCACAGATACGCAGTATTTT
17	many	.	TRBV28	TRBJ1-2	CASSLIGGLSLNYGYTF	TGTGCCAGCAGTTTAATCGGGGGGCTTTCATTGAACTATGGCTACACCTTC
14	once	.	TRBV5-1	TRBJ2-1	CASSLVARVNEQFF	TGCGCCAGCAGCTTGGTCGCCAGGGTCAATGAGCAGTTCTTC
15	.	.	TRBV4-1	TRBJ1-5	CASSQLPGRRQPQHF	TGCGCCAGCAGCCAACTTCCGGGGAGGCGGCAGCCCCAGCATTTT
17	.	TRBD2	TRBV9	TRBJ2-2	CASSRAGTSGAGGELFF	TGTGCCAGCAGCAGAGCCGGGACTAGCGGGGCGGGCGGGGAGCTGTTTTTT
13	.	.	TRBV18	TRBJ2-3	CASSPPNGDTQYF	TGTGCCAGCTCACCACCGAATGGAGATACGCAGTATTTT
13	.	.	TRBV4-1	TRBJ1-5	CASSIRQGEPQHF	TGCGCCAGCAGCATACGACAAGGCGAGCCCCAGCATTTT
15	many	.	TRBV15	TRBJ2-7	CATSRATGPTYEQYF	TGTGCCACCAGCAGAGCAACAGGCCCTACCTACGAGCAGTACTTC
12	.	.	TRBV29-1	TRBJ2-1	CSVEAGGYEQFF	TGCAGCGTTGAAGCAGGCGGGTATGAGCAGTTCTTC
13	many	TRBD1	TRBV27	TRBJ1-5	CASSDGTGRPQHF	TGTGCCAGCAGTGACGGGACAGGTCGGCCCCAGCATTTT